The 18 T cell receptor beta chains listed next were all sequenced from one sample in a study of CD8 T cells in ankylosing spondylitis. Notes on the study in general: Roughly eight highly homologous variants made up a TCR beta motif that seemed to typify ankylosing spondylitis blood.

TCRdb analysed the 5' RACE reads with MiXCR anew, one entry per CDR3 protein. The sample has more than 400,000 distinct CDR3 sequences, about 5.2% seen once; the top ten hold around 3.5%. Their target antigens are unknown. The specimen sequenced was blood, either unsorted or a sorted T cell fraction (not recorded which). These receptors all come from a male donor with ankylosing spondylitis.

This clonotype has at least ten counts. CDR3 amino acids: CASSEALVFEQYF. CDR3 bases: TGTGCCAGCAGTGAAGCGTTGGTCTTCGAGCAGTACTTC. The chain links TRBV2 to TRBJ2-7; D remains ambiguous. From germline, CDR1 is SNHLY and CDR2 FYNNEI. Trimming took 0 bases from V and 6 from J, leaving 9 bases between them. This CDR3 has 13 amino acids.

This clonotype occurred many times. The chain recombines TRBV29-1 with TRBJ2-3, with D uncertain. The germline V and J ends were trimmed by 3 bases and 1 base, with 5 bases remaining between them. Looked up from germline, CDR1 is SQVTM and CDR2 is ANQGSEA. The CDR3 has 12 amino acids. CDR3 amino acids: CSVDLGTDTQYF. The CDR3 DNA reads TGCAGCGTTGATCTAGGCACAGATACGCAGTATTTT.

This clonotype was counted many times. The CDR3 reads CASSSTRLAATYNEQFF. The CDR3 DNA reads TGTGCCAGCAGCTCAACCCGACTAGCGGCTACCTACAATGAGCAGTTCTTC. This rearrangement joins TRBV11-2 to TRBJ2-1; 9 positions agree with TRBD2. Germline CDR1 reads SGHAT; CDR2 reads FQNNGV. Unmatched junction bases numbered 9, after V lost 4 bases and J lost 2 bases. The CDR3 loop spans 17 amino acids.

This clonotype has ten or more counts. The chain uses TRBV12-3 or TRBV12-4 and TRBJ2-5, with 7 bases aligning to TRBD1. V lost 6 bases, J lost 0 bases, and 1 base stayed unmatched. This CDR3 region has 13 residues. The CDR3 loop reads CASRQGNQETQYF. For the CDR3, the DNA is TGTGCCAGCAGACAGGGGAACCAAGAGACCCAGTACTTC.

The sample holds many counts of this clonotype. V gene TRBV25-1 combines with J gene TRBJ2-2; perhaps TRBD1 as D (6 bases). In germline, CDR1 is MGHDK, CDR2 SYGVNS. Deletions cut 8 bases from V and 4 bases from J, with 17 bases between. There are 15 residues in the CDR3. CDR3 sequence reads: CASQRTDRGTGELFF. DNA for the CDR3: TGTGCCAGCCAGAGGACAGACCGGGGCACCGGGGAGCTGTTTTTT.

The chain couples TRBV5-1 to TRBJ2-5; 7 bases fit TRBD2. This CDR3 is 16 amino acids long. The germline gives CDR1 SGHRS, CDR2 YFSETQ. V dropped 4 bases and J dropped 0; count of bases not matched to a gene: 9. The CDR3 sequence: CASSMVGGGYQETQYF. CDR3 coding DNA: TGCGCCAGCAGCATGGTAGGCGGGGGATACCAAGAGACCCAGTACTTC.

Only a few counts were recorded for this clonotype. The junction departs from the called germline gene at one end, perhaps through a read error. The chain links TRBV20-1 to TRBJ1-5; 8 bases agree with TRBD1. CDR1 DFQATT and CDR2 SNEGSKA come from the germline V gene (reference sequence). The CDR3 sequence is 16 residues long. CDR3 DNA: TGCTGTGCTAGTAGGGCGGCAGGGGGCATGGGTCAGCCCCAGCATTTT. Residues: CCASRAAGGMGQPQHF.

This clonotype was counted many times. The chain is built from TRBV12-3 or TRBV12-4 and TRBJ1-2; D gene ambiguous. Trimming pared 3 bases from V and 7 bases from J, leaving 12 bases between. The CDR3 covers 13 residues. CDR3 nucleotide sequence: TGTGCCAGCAGTTTCGACACCACTACTGGCTACACCTTC. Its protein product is CASSFDTTTGYTF.

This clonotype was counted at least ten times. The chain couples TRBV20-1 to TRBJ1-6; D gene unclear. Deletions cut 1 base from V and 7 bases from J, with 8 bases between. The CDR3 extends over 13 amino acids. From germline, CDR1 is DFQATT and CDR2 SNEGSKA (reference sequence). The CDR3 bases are TGCAGTGCTAGAGGATTAGGGAATTCACCCCTCCACTTT. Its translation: CSARGLGNSPLHF.

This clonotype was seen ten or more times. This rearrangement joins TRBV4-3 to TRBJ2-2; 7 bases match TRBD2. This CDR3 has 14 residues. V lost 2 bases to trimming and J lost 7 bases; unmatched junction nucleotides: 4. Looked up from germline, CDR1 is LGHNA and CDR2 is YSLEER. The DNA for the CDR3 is TGCGCCAGCAGCCAACCTGGGGGGGTCGGGGAGCTGTTTTTT. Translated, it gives CASSQPGGVGELFF.

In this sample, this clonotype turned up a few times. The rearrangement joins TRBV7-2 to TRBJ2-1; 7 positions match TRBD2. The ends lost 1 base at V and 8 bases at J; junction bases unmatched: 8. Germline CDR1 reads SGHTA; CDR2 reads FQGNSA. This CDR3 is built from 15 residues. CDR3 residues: CASSLGSAGVYEQFF. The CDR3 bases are TGTGCCAGCAGCTTAGGGTCTGCGGGAGTCTATGAGCAGTTCTTC.

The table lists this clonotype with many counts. CDR3 loop: CSASTLAGVNEQYF. The CDR3, as DNA: TGCAGTGCTAGTACGCTAGCGGGAGTAAACGAGCAGTACTTC. J is TRBJ2-7 and V is TRBV20-1; 10 nucleotides line up with TRBD2. Germline V gene lookup returns CDR1 DFQATT and CDR2 SNEGSKA (reference sequence). This CDR3 spans 14 amino acids. The trim removed 3 bases at V and 5 bases at J, leaving 7 bases unmatched.

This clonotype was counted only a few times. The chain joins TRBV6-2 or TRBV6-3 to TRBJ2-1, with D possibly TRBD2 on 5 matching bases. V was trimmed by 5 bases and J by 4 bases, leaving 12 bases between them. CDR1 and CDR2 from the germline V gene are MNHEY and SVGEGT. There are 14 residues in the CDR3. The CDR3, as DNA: TGTGCCAGCAGTCCCCTCCAGCGGTACAATGAGCAGTTCTTC. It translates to CASSPLQRYNEQFF.

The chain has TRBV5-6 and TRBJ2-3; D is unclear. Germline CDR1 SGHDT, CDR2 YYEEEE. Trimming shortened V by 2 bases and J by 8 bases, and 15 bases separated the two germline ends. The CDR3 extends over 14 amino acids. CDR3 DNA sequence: TGTGCCAGCAGCTTTATGGGCAGCCGGGTTACGCAGTATTTT. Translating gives CASSFMGSRVTQYF. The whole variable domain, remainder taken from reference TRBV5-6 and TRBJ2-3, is DAGVTQSPTHLIKTRGQQVTLRCSPKSGHDTVSWYQQALGQGPQFIFQYYEEEERQRGNFPDRFSGHQFPNYSSELNVNALLLGDSALYLCASSFMGSRVTQYFGPGTRLTVL.

The CDR3 sequence is CASSSSGVTDTQYF. DNA of the CDR3: TGCGCCAGCAGCTCCTCCGGGGTCACAGATACGCAGTATTTT. This rearrangement joins TRBV5-1 to TRBJ2-3, with a weak D call TRBD2 (5 bases). Germline V CDR1 and CDR2: SGHRS, YFSETQ. Trimming removed 3 bases from V and 2 bases from J, with 10 bases in between. The CDR3 runs 14 residues.

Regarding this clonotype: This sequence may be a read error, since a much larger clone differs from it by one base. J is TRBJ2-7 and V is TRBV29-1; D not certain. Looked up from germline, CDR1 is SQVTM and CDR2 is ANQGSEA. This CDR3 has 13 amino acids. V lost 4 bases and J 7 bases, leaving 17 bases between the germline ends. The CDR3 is CSVGTGAFVEQYF. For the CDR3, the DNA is TGCAGCGTTGGAACCGGAGCCTTTGTGGAGCAGTACTTC.

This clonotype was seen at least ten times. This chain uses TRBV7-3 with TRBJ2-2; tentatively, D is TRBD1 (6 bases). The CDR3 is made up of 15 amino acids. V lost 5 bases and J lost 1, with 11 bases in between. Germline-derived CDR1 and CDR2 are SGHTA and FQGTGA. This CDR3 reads CASSPTGRNTGELFF. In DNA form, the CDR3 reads TGTGCCAGCAGCCCGACAGGCAGGAACACCGGGGAGCTGTTTTTT.

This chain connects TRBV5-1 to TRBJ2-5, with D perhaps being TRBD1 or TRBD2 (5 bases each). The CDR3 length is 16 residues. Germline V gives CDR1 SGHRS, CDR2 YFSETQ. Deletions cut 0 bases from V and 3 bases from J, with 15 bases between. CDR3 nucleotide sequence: TGCGCCAGCAGCTTGGGTAGTGGGGACGGAGAAGAGACCCAGTACTTC. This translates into CASSLGSGDGEETQYF.